These T cell receptor beta chains were read from a single sample in a study of blood T cell repertoires in COVID-19. Repertoires were generated with immunoSEQ multiplex PCR, while TCRdb's copy carries only in-frame clones and drops some. Of about 180,000 clones in the sample, around 88% were seen once. The sample was peripheral blood. These receptors came from a woman in her twenties or thirties with acute or convalescent COVID-19. The CDR3 runs from the conserved cysteine through the conserved F or W. Each record gives: CDR3 length, J gene, V gene, CDR3 protein.

length: 15
J: TRBJ2-1
V: TRBV19
CDR3: CASSIGTSETNEQFF

length: 16
J: TRBJ1-5
V: TRBV6-1
CDR3: CASSEAREVLRRPQHF

length: 14
J: TRBJ1-2
V: TRBV2
CDR3: CASFTGQWGGGYTF

length: 13
J: TRBJ2-2
V: TRBV24-1
CDR3: CATSGGITGELFF

length: 14
J: TRBJ2-7
V: TRBV5-4
CDR3: CATTLAGGSYEQYF

length: 13
J: TRBJ1-2
V: TRBV6-5
CDR3: CASISPGMDGYTF

length: 15
J: TRBJ1-4
V: TRBV2
CDR3: CASSEARQSNEKLFF

length: 15
J: TRBJ1-2
V: TRBV16
CDR3: CASSPQDTSGYGYTF

length: 13
J: TRBJ2-3
V: TRBV12-5
CDR3: CATQGRATDTQYF

length: 13
J: TRBJ2-1
V: TRBV7-8
CDR3: CASSFGVQDEQFF

length: 14
J: TRBJ1-2
V: TRBV28
CDR3: CASSQTGTDYGYTF